Listed here is a single T cell receptor (beta chain). Its target antigen remains unknown. Base qualities are missing; no much larger clone stands one base away. The junction shows trimming of 5 bases on V and 11 bases on J, and the gene matches do not reach 7 bases of it. The CDR3 has 12 amino acids, counting the end cysteine and phenylalanine. Only CDR3 DNA remains: 36 bases, in frame from the first base. CDR1 and CDR2 are read off the germline V gene (reference sequence) as SEHNR and FQNEAQ. Samples from volunteer blood donors who had recovered from COVID-19 were contributed by a second Seattle source. The collaborating institutions used their own protocols to collect whole blood in K2EDTA tubes. For TCRbeta analysis, collaborators shipped samples in one of three forms: frozen whole blood, isolated PBMCs, or DNA extracted from either of those sample types. The immunoSEQ Assay, a bias-controlled multiplex PCR, was used to amplify TCRbeta CDR3 regions from genomic DNA. Regarding the original processing steps: The number of nucleated cells in each sample was estimated by amplification of reference gene primers within the assay. To quantify the absolute abundance of each unique TCRbeta CDR3 rearrangement, sequence reads were collapsed and filtered. Productive Simpson clonality was computed per sample as the square root of Simpson's diversity index over productive rearrangements. This is the immuneACCESS table as TCRdb keeps it, with only in-frame sequences that have V and J called. A part of the clones is gone; compared with another copy, unresolved V genes explain less than half, and the rest is unexplained. The V and J calls and clone size are taken from that table; D and trimming were inferred from the DNA. The table for this sample lists 200,000 to 300,000 clones; about nine tenths of them were counted only once. The ten top clones hold approximately 1.5% of the sample.

This specimen comes from a study of blood T cell repertoires in COVID-19 (dated by TCRdb to 2018 to 2020). Regarding the study in general: The collaborator samples originated in the United States, Italy and Spain and spanned the acute and convalescent phases of COVID-19. Subjects who had been exposed to COVID-19, were actively infected with it, or had recovered from it provided the deeply sampled blood TCRbeta repertoires that made up the dataset. The repertoires were made available in a free public database intended to serve as a resource for research on the immune response to SARS-CoV-2. The samples were drawn from two sources: the first 160 participants of the ongoing ImmuneRACE study, and about 1,300 subjects contributed by 6 global collaborators. The prospective study material was composed of cDNA or gDNA derived from T cells, B-cell-depleted T cells, or PBMCs. Where available, HLA class I and class II types were obtained from metadata supplied by the sample provider rather than from assay-based typing. Sample metadata almost always included a de-identified subject ID, COVID-19 status, age in years and sex. Overall study results and their limits: The amount of clinical and demographic metadata varied by source and participant and was provided uncurated.

Material for sequencing was peripheral blood. The chain is encoded by TRBV7-9 joined to TRBJ1-2, and TRBD1 aligns with 8 junction nucleotides. This receptor was taken from a woman aged 40-49 years who had recovered from COVID-19. The nucleotides read TGTGCCAGCAGCCGGGACAGGTTATATTACACCTTC. Its protein is CASSRDRLYYTF. Here the CDR3 is joined to the reference TRBV7-9 and TRBJ1-2 genes, and the full variable domain is: DTGVSQNPRHKITKRGQNVTFRCDPISEHNRLYWYRQTLGQGPEFLTYFQNEAQLEKSRLLSDRFSAERPKGSFSTLEIQRTEQGDSAMYLCASSRDRLYYTFGSGTRLTVV.